This T cell receptor (beta chain) originates from a study of vaccination effects on CD4 cells after COVID-19. The wider study: Viral peptide pool expansion of antigen-specific CD4+ T cells preceded sequencing in the ViraFEST assay. Some 2.1 million PBMC per well received 10 IU/ml IL-2 and roughly 10 ug/ml peptides in culture.

Cells that had been cultured for approximately eleven days were the source of isolated CD4+ T cells. Vaccination of participants consisted of two doses of either the BNT162b2 or mRNA-1273 vaccine. Negative nucleocapsid antibody tests before and after vaccination confirmed no previous SARS-CoV-2 infection. A half-medium replacement with IL-2 medium was carried out on days 3 and 7. Profiling relied on immunoSEQ multiplex PCR, and the TCRdb table lists in-frame clones only, not all of them. This sample has about 39,000 clones, with 65% to 75% found just once. Details on this clone: Its target is not known.

CDR3 length: 17 amino acids. V shed 3 bases and J shed 0 bases, with 18 bases lying between them. Germline V lookup: CDR1 KGHSH, CDR2 LQKENI. The clonotype originates from a human donor who received a COVID-19 vaccine. The V and J genes are TRBV18 and TRBJ2-7; perhaps TRBD2 as D (5 bases). The sample was CD4+ T cells from PBMCs cultured without peptide, taken after COVID-19 vaccination. The CDR3 bases are TGTGCCAGCTCACCCAACCCCCTTGCGGGCCTCTCCTACGAGCAGTACTTC. It specifies CASSPNPLAGLSYEQYF. The full variable domain, in which reference TRBV18 and TRBJ2-7 provide the parts outside the CDR3, is NAGVMQNPRHLVRRRGQEARLRCSPMKGHSHVYWYRQLPEEGLKFMVYLQKENIIDESGMPKERFSAEFPKEGPSILRIQQVVRGDSAAYFCASSPNPLAGLSYEQYFGPGTRLTVT.